What follows is one T cell receptor (beta chain) and its context. The antigen is unknown. All sequencing subjects had displayed CD8+CD57+ cell expansion on flow cytometry. Patient blood was sampled before any therapy had been received. These data originate in a study of CD8+CD57+ T cells in acquired aplastic anemia. Study details: Sorted CD4+ and CD8+ cells gave a mean 3.2 ug DNA, range about 0.2 to 27.4 ug. Points from the study as a whole: Overlapping CD8+ CDR3 repertoires of patients and controls contained around 31 shared sequences. The CD8+ Simpson's diversity of patients and controls was not significantly different.

The V and J ends lost 6 bases and 1 base, in that order; junction bases with no gene match: 10. The CDR3 has 18 residues. Germline CDR1 reads MRHNA; CDR2 reads SNTAGT. Genomic DNA served as template for TCR beta VDJ and CDR3 profiling. TCRdb re-analysed the reads in MiXCR, keeping a single row per CDR3 protein. This table holds about 160,000 distinct CDR3 sequences, roughly two thirds found once. Specimen: sorted CD4+, CD8+, or CD8+CD57+ T cells (not recorded which) from PBMCs. V gene TRBV6-4 combines with J gene TRBJ2-2; 11 nucleotides line up with TRBD2. The clonotype originates from a human donor with aplastic anemia. The CDR3 DNA reads as TGTGCCAGCAGCTCAATGAGGGGACTAGCGGAGAACACCGGGGAGCTGTTTTTT. Its translation is CASSSMRGLAENTGELFF.